Sequencing of this T cell receptor beta chain was carried out in a study of T-cell reconstitution after alpha-beta-depleted transplantation in children. The sample holds many counts of this clonotype. Molecular barcoding with unique molecular identifiers was used for the TCRbeta library. TCRdb itself ran the PCR reads through MiXCR, one entry per CDR3 protein. The table lists approximately 420,000 distinct CDR3 sequences, approximately 10% of them singletons. The TCR originated in a human donor who donated a stem cell graft to a child with acute myeloid leukemia. Here the sequenced sample was PBMCs from the stem cell graft donor, taken from the stem cell graft.

Written as DNA, the CDR3 is TGTGCCACCAGCAGAGATCGGGGGGCCTACAATGAGCAGTTCTTC. It is translated as CATSRDRGAYNEQFF. V and J are TRBV15 and TRBJ2-1, with 7 bases lining up with TRBD2. This CDR3 has 15 residues. V dropped 0 bases and J dropped 2; count of bases not matched to a gene: 1. The germline CDR1 and CDR2 sequences are LNHNV and YYDKDF (reference sequence).